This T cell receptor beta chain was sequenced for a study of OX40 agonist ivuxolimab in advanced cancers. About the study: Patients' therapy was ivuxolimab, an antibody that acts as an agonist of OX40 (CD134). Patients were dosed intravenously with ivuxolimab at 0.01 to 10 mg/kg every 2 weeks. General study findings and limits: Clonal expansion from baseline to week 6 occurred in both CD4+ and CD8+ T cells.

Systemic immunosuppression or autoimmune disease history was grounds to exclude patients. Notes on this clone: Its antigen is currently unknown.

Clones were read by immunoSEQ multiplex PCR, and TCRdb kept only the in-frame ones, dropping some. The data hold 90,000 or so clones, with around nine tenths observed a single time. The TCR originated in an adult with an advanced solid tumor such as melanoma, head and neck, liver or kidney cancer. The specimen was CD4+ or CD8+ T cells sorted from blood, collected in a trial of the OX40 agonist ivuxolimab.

CDR3 sequence reads: CASSEQGGAFF. The CDR3 DNA reads TGTGCCAGCAGTGAACAGGGGGGAGCTTTCTTT. The rearrangement uses TRBV28 and TRBJ1-1; TRBD1 matches at 8 bases. The V gene's germline CDR1 is MDHEN and CDR2 SYDVKM. The CDR3 extends over 11 amino acids. With 5 bases clipped from V and 10 bases from J, the junction kept 3 bases outside the gene matches. The variable domain in full, completed from reference TRBV28 and TRBJ1-1, reads DVKVTQSSRYLVKRTGEKVFLECVQDMDHENMFWYRQDPGLGLRLIYFSYDVKMKEKGDIPEGYSVSREKKERFSLILESASTNQTSMYLCASSEQGGAFFGQGTRLTVV.